These 20 T cell receptor beta chains were all obtained from the same sample, sequenced in a study of shared clonotypes between healthy human individuals. The table came from immunoSEQ multiplex PCR; TCRdb's copy has only in-frame clones and leaves some out. The data show roughly 1,800,000 clones, just under 95% seen once. Positively selected for CCR7, the CD45RO-negative cells used as naive CD8 cells excluded terminally differentiated effector memory CD45RA+ cells. Sequenced input: naive CD8+ T cells sorted from blood. All receptors come from a man aged 18 to 29 in good health.

V gene TRBV28 combines with J gene TRBJ2-1; 10 bases line up with TRBD2. Looked up from germline, CDR1 is MDHEN and CDR2 is SYDVKM. This CDR3 is built from 14 residues. V was clipped by 10 bases and J by 6 bases; unmatched bases: 9. The CDR3 reads CATALAGAGNEQFF. The DNA for the CDR3 is TGTGCCACCGCTCTAGCGGGGGCAGGCAATGAGCAGTTCTTC.

This chain joins TRBV27 and TRBJ2-7; TRBD1 matches 9 bases. The germline V gene encodes CDR1 MNHEY and CDR2 SMNVEV (reference sequence). The J segment lost 9 bases and the V segment lost 4 bases, leaving 19 bases of the junction unmatched. The CDR3 is 17 amino acids. The CDR3 region is CASSSPSQGASLWGQYF. CDR3 bases: TGTGCCAGCAGTTCTCCCTCACAGGGGGCCTCACTTTGGGGGCAGTACTTC.

This clone was picked up one time. The rearrangement links TRBV7-9 to TRBJ1-6, with D unresolved. Trimming stripped 5 bases from V and 0 bases from J, with 5 bases between. The germline V gene encodes CDR1 SEHNR and CDR2 FQNEAQ (reference sequence). CDR3 length equals 14 residues. The CDR3 sequence: CASSPNSYNSPLHF. In DNA form, the CDR3 reads TGTGCCAGCAGCCCGAACTCCTATAATTCACCCCTCCACTTT.

The rearrangement uses TRBV4-1 and TRBJ1-1; D remains unclear. CDR3 length: 16 amino acids. V dropped 0 bases and J dropped 5 bases, with 16 bases sitting between them. The V gene's germline CDR1 is MGHRA and CDR2 YSYEKL. The CDR3: CASSQDDGLGGTEAFF. Written as DNA, the CDR3 is TGCGCCAGCAGCCAAGATGATGGACTCGGAGGTACTGAAGCTTTCTTT.

V is TRBV6-5 and J is TRBJ1-2; the match to TRBD1 covers 8 bases. CDR1 and CDR2 (germline): MNHEY, SVGAGI. This CDR3 contains 13 residues. Trimming at V came to 7 bases and at J to 3 bases, leaving 4 bases not matched to a gene. CDR3 DNA: TGTGCCAGCAACCCAGGGGGCTACTATGGCTACACCTTC. Amino acids: CASNPGGYYGYTF.

This clone was counted once. V is TRBV5-1 and J is TRBJ2-7, with D maybe TRBD2 (5 bases). Trimming stripped 3 bases from V and 2 bases from J, with 15 bases between. The CDR3 totals 15 residues. The germline CDR1 and CDR2 sequences are SGHRS and YFSETQ. The CDR3 nucleotides read TGCGCCAGCAGCTCCCTGACCGGGATTACCTACGAGCAGTACTTC. The encoded protein is CASSSLTGITYEQYF. The full variable domain, completed using reference TRBV5-1 and TRBJ2-7, is KAGVTQTPRYLIKTRGQQVTLSCSPISGHRSVSWYQQTPGQGLQFLFEYFSETQRNKGNFPGRFSGRQFSNSRSEMNVSTLELGDSALYLCASSSLTGITYEQYFGPGTRLTVT.

The chain uses TRBV27 and TRBJ1-6, with D possibly matching TRBD1 (5 bases). With 3 bases removed from V and 2 bases from J, the gap between germline ends came to 23 bases. Germline values: CDR1 MNHEY, CDR2 SMNVEV (reference sequence). This CDR3 region has 20 residues. The DNA for the CDR3 is TGTGCCAGCAGTTTTGGGAGGGGAGACCATAGCAGCCCCTATAATTCACCCCTCCACTTT. Residues: CASSFGRGDHSSPYNSPLHF.

J is TRBJ2-7 and V is TRBV19; 9 nucleotides match TRBD2. Germline lookup yields CDR1 LNHDA and CDR2 SQIVND (reference sequence). V was pared by 6 bases and J by 0 bases, with 3 bases of the junction left unmatched. This CDR3 region has 14 residues. CDR3: CASRTSGNSYEQYF. The CDR3 bases are TGTGCCAGTAGGACTAGCGGAAACTCCTACGAGCAGTACTTC.

The chain recombines TRBV2 with TRBJ2-2, with 9 bases lining up with TRBD2. The CDR3 consists of 15 residues. The germline gives CDR1 SNHLY, CDR2 FYNNEI. V trimming: 7 bases; J trimming: 4 bases; junction bases outside the gene matches: 7. The CDR3 region is CASKPASGATGELFF. The CDR3 DNA sequence: TGTGCCAGCAAACCCGCTAGCGGGGCCACCGGGGAGCTGTTTTTT.

The V call is TRBV5-4, the J call TRBJ2-7, with TRBD2 as a possible D gene (6 bases). The germline V and J ends were trimmed by 0 bases and 2 bases, with 12 bases remaining between them. Germline CDR1 is SGHNT and CDR2 is YYREEE (reference sequence). The CDR3 covers 15 residues. CDR3 coding DNA: TGTGCCAGCAGCTTGGTCGGGACTGGTGCCTACGAGCAGTACTTC. It specifies CASSLVGTGAYEQYF.

V is TRBV7-6 and J is TRBJ2-1, with a possible D match to TRBD2 (5 bases). Per germline, CDR1 SGHVS and CDR2 FNYEAQ. Deletions cut 2 bases from V and 8 bases from J, with 7 bases between. The CDR3 has 12 amino acids. For the CDR3, the DNA is TGTGCCAGCAGCTTACTGGAGGATGAGCAGTTCTTC. Encoded protein: CASSLLEDEQFF.

This chain connects TRBV30 to TRBJ1-4; D gene uncertain. The V gene lost 0 bases and the J gene lost 8 bases, with 4 bases spanning the gap. The CDR3 consists of 11 residues. Germline V CDR1 and CDR2: GTSNPN, SVGIG (reference sequence). The CDR3 nucleotides are TGTGCCTGGAGTGTACAGGAAAAACTGTTTTTT. Its translation: CAWSVQEKLFF.

This clone has only one observation. Other nucleotide sequences from this sample produce the same CDR3. The chain recombines TRBV4-1 with TRBJ2-7, with no clear D. V shed 1 base and J shed 2 bases, with 6 bases lying between them. There are 13 residues in the CDR3. Per the germline V gene, CDR1 is MGHRA and CDR2 is YSYEKL. In nucleotides, the CDR3 is TGCGCCAGCAGCCAAGGAAGGGCCTACGAGCAGTACTTC. The encoded protein is CASSQGRAYEQYF.

The chain has TRBV15 and TRBJ2-7; D tentatively fits TRBD1 or TRBD2 (5 bases each). Germline V CDR1 and CDR2: LNHNV, YYDKDF (reference sequence). The V and J ends lost 9 bases and 0 bases respectively, with 9 bases between them. CDR3 length equals 12 residues. The CDR3 coding sequence is TGTGCCACACGGGACCACTCCTACGAGCAGTACTTC. Its translation is CATRDHSYEQYF.

A word on this clone: A read error may account for a junction end that differs from germline. The chain links TRBV27 to TRBJ2-7; the D call may be TRBD1 or TRBD2 (5 bases each). The CDR3 runs 14 residues. The germline gives CDR1 MNHEY, CDR2 SMNVEV (reference sequence). The CDR3 sequence is CASSYRDPSSEQYF. As DNA, the CDR3 is TGTGCCAGCAGTTACCGGGACCCGTCCTCCGAGCAGTACTTC.

The chain employs TRBV19 and TRBJ1-1; D is unclear. This CDR3 is built from 13 residues. The V and J ends lost 5 bases and 0 bases respectively, with 7 bases between them. Germline V gene data show CDR1 as LNHDA and CDR2 as SQIVND (reference sequence). The CDR3: CASSFTMNTEAFF. CDR3 nucleotide sequence: TGTGCCAGTAGTTTCACAATGAACACTGAAGCTTTCTTT.

J is TRBJ2-7 and V is TRBV28; possible D gene TRBD1, 6 bases. V lost 3 bases and J 5 bases, leaving 17 bases between the germline ends. The germline CDR1 and CDR2 sequences are MDHEN and SYDVKM. This CDR3 has 15 amino acids. CDR3 in amino acids: CASSFEWGQAHEQYF. The DNA for the CDR3 is TGTGCCAGCAGTTTCGAATGGGGGCAAGCCCACGAGCAGTACTTC.

V gene TRBV2 combines with J gene TRBJ2-7; 8 nucleotides match TRBD1. Germline V gives CDR1 SNHLY, CDR2 FYNNEI. Losses at the gene ends were 8 bases for V and 2 bases for J; bases not matched to a gene: 8. CDR3 length: 14 residues. The CDR3 region is CASQTGTGTYEQYF. CDR3 DNA sequence: TGTGCCAGCCAGACCGGGACAGGCACCTACGAGCAGTACTTC.

The rearrangement links TRBV27 to TRBJ1-5; the D gene is possibly TRBD1 (6 bases). Trimming left V 6 bases short and J 2 bases short, with 17 bases between. The CDR3 is made up of 16 amino acids. The germline V gene encodes CDR1 MNHEY and CDR2 SMNVEV (reference sequence). The DNA for the CDR3 is TGTGCCAGCAGCTCTGCGGCAGGGGAACGCAATCAGCCCCAGCATTTT. Translating gives CASSSAAGERNQPQHF.

The chain carries TRBV5-1 and TRBJ2-7, with 10 bases that match TRBD2. Losses at the gene ends were 3 bases for V and 2 bases for J; bases not matched to a gene: 2. Germline CDR1 and CDR2: SGHRS and YFSETQ. This CDR3 spans 14 amino acids. The CDR3 DNA follows: TGCGCCAGCAGCTCCCTAGCGGGAGCCTACGAGCAGTACTTC. This sequence encodes CASSSLAGAYEQYF.